This T cell receptor (beta chain) emerged from a study of blood T cell repertoires in COVID-19. Background on the study: Some COVID-19 samples were acute and others convalescent; all came from the United States, Italy and Spain. T cells, B-cell-depleted T cells, or PBMCs provided the cDNA or gDNA that served as material.

Clones were sequenced by immunoSEQ multiplex PCR, and TCRdb holds only the in-frame ones, with some missing. Of more than 70,000 clones in the sample, 85% to 90% were seen once. This CDR3 has 14 residues. Trimming at V came to 3 bases and at J to 8 bases, leaving 7 bases not matched to a gene. Germline CDR1 and CDR2: SGHRS and YFSETQ. V and J are TRBV5-1 and TRBJ1-3; TRBD1 agrees at 8 bases. The clonotype comes from an elderly woman in a cohort sampled during active or convalescent COVID-19. Sequencing was carried out using peripheral blood. CDR3 nucleotide sequence: TGCGCCAGCAGCTACGGACAGGGTATAGACACCATATATTTT. This codes for CASSYGQGIDTIYF.